The 18 T cell receptor beta chains below were found in one sample sequenced in a study of siplizumab effects on memory and regulatory T cells. Generated by immunoSEQ multiplex PCR, the TCRdb table keeps only in-frame clones and is missing some. Found here are around 100,000 clones, over 90% of them singletons; the top ten hold approximately 0.58%. The specimen sequenced was Tregs sorted from blood. These receptor sequences come from a human donor in good health.

This rearrangement joins TRBV5-6 to TRBJ2-2; D unclear. CDR3 length: 11 residues. With 3 bases removed from V and 7 bases from J, the gap between germline ends came to 4 bases. The germline gives CDR1 SGHDT, CDR2 YYEEEE. CDR3 loop: CASSSYGELFF. The CDR3, as DNA: TGTGCCAGCAGCTCATACGGGGAGCTGTTTTTT.

The gene calls are TRBV5-6 and TRBJ1-1, with D maybe TRBD1 (6 bases). Germline CDR1 is SGHDT and CDR2 is YYEEEE. V gave up 4 bases and J gave up 5 bases, with 18 bases separating them. The length of the CDR3 is 15 residues. DNA of the CDR3: TGTGCCAGCAGCCTCGCGGGTCAGGGGAGTACTGAAGCTTTCTTT. This codes for CASSLAGQGSTEAFF.

The rearrangement links TRBV7-2 to TRBJ1-2, with TRBD1 matching over 8 bases. Unmatched junction bases numbered 8, after V lost 4 bases and J lost 4 bases. The CDR3 loop spans 15 amino acids. Germline CDR1 and CDR2: SGHTA and FQGNSA. The CDR3 here is CASSSSGGPIYGYTF. CDR3 in DNA: TGTGCCAGCAGCTCCTCAGGGGGCCCGATCTATGGCTACACCTTC. The full variable domain, with the rest looked up from reference TRBV7-2 and TRBJ1-2, is GAGVSQSPSNKVTEKGKDVELRCDPISGHTALYWYRQSLGQGLEFLIYFQGNSAPDKSGLPSDRFSAERTGGSVSTLTIQRTQQEDSAVYLCASSSSGGPIYGYTFGSGTRLTVV.

The CDR3 sequence: CASSSPGGFNYGYTF. The CDR3 DNA is TGTGCCAGCAGCTCCCCAGGGGGCTTTAACTATGGCTACACCTTC. The genes are TRBV5-6 and TRBJ1-2; 8 bases are a match to TRBD1. Germline V gene data show CDR1 as SGHDT and CDR2 as YYEEEE. The ends lost 3 bases at V and 1 base at J; junction bases unmatched: 5. The CDR3 loop spans 15 amino acids. Based on the CDR3 plus reference TRBV5-6 and TRBJ1-2, the full variable domain is DAGVTQSPTHLIKTRGQQVTLRCSPKSGHDTVSWYQQALGQGPQFIFQYYEEEERQRGNFPDRFSGHQFPNYSSELNVNALLLGDSALYLCASSSPGGFNYGYTFGSGTRLTVV.

The chain is built from TRBV6-1 and TRBJ1-6; no clear D gene. This CDR3 region has 12 residues. V was pared by 0 bases and J by 9 bases, with 3 bases between. Germline V lookup: CDR1 MNHNS, CDR2 SASEGT. CDR3 DNA: TGTGCCAGCAGTGAAGCCGGTTCACCCCTCCACTTT. This codes for CASSEAGSPLHF.

The J gene is TRBJ1-2, the V gene TRBV7-2, with D perhaps matching TRBD1 (6 bases). With 4 bases removed from V and 7 bases from J, the gap between germline ends came to 13 bases. CDR3 length: 13 amino acids. Germline CDR1 reads SGHTA; CDR2 reads FQGNSA. DNA for the CDR3: TGTGCCAGCAGCTCCAGGTCGGGGGCTGGCTACACCTTC. Protein sequence: CASSSRSGAGYTF.

This clone was seen a single time. The V call is TRBV4-1, the J call TRBJ2-4, with a tentative D call TRBD1 (7 bases). V lost 4 bases, J lost 8 bases, and 15 bases lay in between. The CDR3 contains 14 residues. Germline values: CDR1 MGHRA, CDR2 YSYEKL. The CDR3 loop is CASSRQGGGDIQYF. As DNA, the CDR3 is TGCGCCAGCAGCCGACAGGGCGGAGGGGACATTCAGTACTTC.

The J gene is TRBJ2-3, the V gene TRBV30, with D possibly being TRBD2 (7 bases). The CDR3 totals 19 residues. Per germline, CDR1 GTSNPN and CDR2 SVGIG (reference sequence). The V end was cut by 0 bases, the J end by 4 bases, with 26 bases between. CDR3 in DNA: TGTGCCTGGAGTGTATTCGCGTCTGGGGGGGGCTTGAGGGCAGATACGCAGTATTTT. It specifies CAWSVFASGGGLRADTQYF.

J is TRBJ2-7 and V is TRBV7-2; D ambiguous. Germline CDR1 and CDR2: SGHTA and FQGNSA. V lost 3 bases, J lost 3 bases, and 3 bases lay in between. This CDR3 is built from 11 residues. CDR3 in DNA: TGTGCCAGCAGCTTGGTCTACGAGCAGTACTTC. Protein sequence: CASSLVYEQYF. Using reference TRBV7-2 and TRBJ2-7 for the parts outside the CDR3, the full variable domain is GAGVSQSPSNKVTEKGKDVELRCDPISGHTALYWYRQSLGQGLEFLIYFQGNSAPDKSGLPSDRFSAERTGGSVSTLTIQRTQQEDSAVYLCASSLVYEQYFGPGTRLTVT.

This chain links TRBV11-3 with TRBJ1-1; the match to TRBD1 covers 7 bases. The trim removed 2 bases at V and 1 base at J, leaving 4 bases unmatched. Germline CDR1 reads SGHNT; CDR2 reads YENEEA. This CDR3 region has 15 residues. CDR3 nucleotides: TGTGCCAGCAGCTTACTTGAGGGGGCGAACACTGAAGCTTTCTTT. Encoded protein: CASSLLEGANTEAFF.

On this clone itself: Additional DNA sequences in this sample encode the identical CDR3. The chain is built from TRBV5-1 and TRBJ2-2; TRBD2 agrees at 13 bases. J lost 5 bases, V lost 8 bases, and 6 bases had no gene match. Per germline, CDR1 SGHRS and CDR2 YFSETQ. This CDR3 comprises 15 residues. The CDR3 reads CASRGLAGLTGELFF. As DNA, the CDR3 is TGCGCCAGTAGGGGACTAGCGGGGCTAACCGGGGAGCTGTTTTTT.

V and J are TRBV7-9 and TRBJ2-5, with D perhaps TRBD1 (5 bases). Trimming shortened V by 3 bases and J by 5 bases, and 10 bases separated the two germline ends. This CDR3 is built from 13 residues. The V gene's germline CDR1 is SEHNR and CDR2 FQNEAQ (reference sequence). The DNA for the CDR3 is TGTGCCAGCAGCTTTGTGGGGCGGGAGACCCAGTACTTC. Amino acid sequence: CASSFVGRETQYF.

The chain combines TRBV5-4 with TRBJ1-6, with 8 bases aligning to TRBD1. V shed 5 bases and J 9 bases; nucleotides not matched to a gene: 13. This CDR3 region has 16 residues. Germline loops: CDR1 SGHNT, CDR2 YYREEE (reference sequence). CDR3 loop: CASRDRRQGRSSPLHF. In DNA, the CDR3 is TGTGCCAGCAGGGATAGACGACAGGGGCGAAGTTCACCCCTCCACTTT.

The chain recombines TRBV19 with TRBJ1-5, with a possible D match to TRBD1 (6 bases). There are 14 residues in the CDR3. In germline, CDR1 is LNHDA, CDR2 SQIVND (reference sequence). V lost 6 bases to trimming and J lost 6 bases, with 15 bases between them. CDR3 sequence reads: CASRSGQTSQPQHF. CDR3 nucleotides: TGTGCCAGTAGATCTGGACAGACGAGTCAGCCCCAGCATTTT. The entire variable domain, with the rest obtained from reference TRBV19 and TRBJ1-5, is as follows: DGGITQSPKYLFRKEGQNVTLSCEQNLNHDAMYWYRQDPGQGLRLIYYSQIVNDFQKGDIAEGYSVSREKKESFPLTVTSAQKNPTAFYLCASRSGQTSQPQHFGDGTRLSIL.

This chain joins TRBV5-1 and TRBJ1-1; TRBD1 might be the D (5 bases). The CDR3 is made up of 14 amino acids. Trimming left V 4 bases short and J 1 base short, with 11 bases between. Germline lookup yields CDR1 SGHRS and CDR2 YFSETQ. CDR3 sequence (DNA): TGCGCCAGCAGCCCGGGACTTACGAACACTGAAGCTTTCTTT. It encodes CASSPGLTNTEAFF.

J is TRBJ2-2 and V is TRBV5-1; D remains ambiguous. Trimming removed 0 bases from V and 4 bases from J, with 13 bases in between. This CDR3 contains 16 residues. Germline V gene lookup returns CDR1 SGHRS and CDR2 YFSETQ. CDR3 sequence reads: CASSLGGPTSTGELFF. The CDR3 bases are TGCGCCAGCAGCTTGGGTGGACCTACCAGCACCGGGGAGCTGTTTTTT.

The chain employs TRBV6-5 and TRBJ2-1, with 13 positions matching TRBD2. J gave up 8 bases and V 4 bases, and 5 bases lay outside the gene matches. The CDR3 extends over 15 amino acids. Germline loops: CDR1 MNHEY, CDR2 SVGAGI. The CDR3, as DNA: TGTGCCAGCAGTTCTCGGACTAGCGGGAGAGATGAGCAGTTCTTC. It yields the protein CASSSRTSGRDEQFF.

The rearrangement links TRBV5-4 to TRBJ1-2; D is unclear. This CDR3 spans 13 amino acids. The V and J ends lost 1 base and 0 bases respectively, with 4 bases between them. Per the germline V gene, CDR1 is SGHNT and CDR2 is YYREEE (reference sequence). The CDR3 coding sequence is TGTGCCAGCAGCTTGACAGCTAACTATGGCTACACCTTC. Its translation is CASSLTANYGYTF.